This T cell receptor (beta chain) is from a study of T-cell reconstitution after alpha-beta-depleted transplantation in children. As it was prepared, the TCRbeta library received unique molecular identifiers. MiXCR was run by TCRdb on the PCR reads, yielding one entry per CDR3 protein. The sample includes about 100,000 distinct CDR3 sequences, about 7.5% seen only once; the top ten take roughly 15%. This clonotype was seen more than once but under ten times. The ends were cut back, 0 bases at V and 9 bases at J, with 9 bases in the middle. The germline V gene encodes CDR1 SGHDN and CDR2 FVKESK. CDR3 length: 13 residues.

The chain has TRBV14 and TRBJ2-1; TRBD2 might be the D (6 bases). The sample in question was PBMCs, obtained before TCRalphabeta/CD19-depleted stem cell transplant. This clonotype was sampled from a boy between 2 and 15 years old with acute lymphoblastic leukemia, due to receive a stem cell transplant. CDR3 sequence: CASSQELASEQFF. CDR3 nucleotide sequence: TGTGCCAGCAGCCAAGAACTAGCTAGTGAGCAGTTCTTC.